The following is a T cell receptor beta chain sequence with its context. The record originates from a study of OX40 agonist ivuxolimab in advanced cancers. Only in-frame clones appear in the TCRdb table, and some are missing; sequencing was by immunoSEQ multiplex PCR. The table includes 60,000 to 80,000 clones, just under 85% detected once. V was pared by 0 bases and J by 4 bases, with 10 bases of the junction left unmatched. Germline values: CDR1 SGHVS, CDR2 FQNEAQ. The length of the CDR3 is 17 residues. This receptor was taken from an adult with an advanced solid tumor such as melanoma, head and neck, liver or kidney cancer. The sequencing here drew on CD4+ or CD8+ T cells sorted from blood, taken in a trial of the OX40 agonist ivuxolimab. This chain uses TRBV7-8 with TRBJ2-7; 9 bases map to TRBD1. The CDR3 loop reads CASSLAIPGQGVYEQYF. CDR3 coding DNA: TGTGCCAGCAGCTTAGCTATTCCGGGACAGGGAGTGTACGAGCAGTACTTC.